These 22 T cell receptor beta chains share one sample of origin, sequenced in a study of cytomegalovirus exposure and HLA in healthy donors. Measured with immunoSEQ multiplex PCR; TCRdb has only the in-frame clones, and not every one. Of around 160,000 clones listed, around 85% are singletons. Sequencing was done on a sample of PBMCs. The receptors come from a young man in good health and CMV-seropositive.

This clone was picked up one time. The chain uses TRBV9 and TRBJ2-1; 7 nucleotides align to TRBD2. V shed 3 bases and J 2 bases; nucleotides not matched to a gene: 5. Germline lookup yields CDR1 SGDLS and CDR2 YYNGEE. This CDR3 has 15 amino acids. The CDR3 sequence is CASSGGGGTYNEQFF. The DNA of the CDR3 is TGTGCCAGCAGCGGTGGGGGGGGGACCTACAATGAGCAGTTCTTC.

The chain carries TRBV2 and TRBJ1-5, with TRBD1 identical over 9 bases. CDR1 is SNHLY, CDR2 FYNNEI, per germline. This CDR3 has 15 amino acids. J gave up 4 bases and V 5 bases, and 6 bases lay outside the gene matches. As DNA, the CDR3 is TGTGCCAGCAGTCTACAGGGGGCGGGAAATCAGCCCCAGCATTTT. Translating it yields CASSLQGAGNQPQHF.

This chain connects TRBV7-3 to TRBJ2-3; 12 bases match TRBD2. The CDR3 contains 16 residues. V trimming: 5 bases; J trimming: 4 bases; junction bases outside the gene matches: 7. The germline V gene encodes CDR1 SGHTA and CDR2 FQGTGA. In DNA, the CDR3 is TGTGCCAGCAGCACATCCGGGACTAGCGGGTCAGATACGCAGTATTTT. Translating it yields CASSTSGTSGSDTQYF.

The rearrangement joins TRBV10-1 to TRBJ2-2, with a possible D match to TRBD2 (7 bases). The CDR3 runs to 19 residues. Trimming took off 0 bases at V and 3 bases at J, with 20 bases between the two ends. Germline V gives CDR1 WNHNN, CDR2 SYGVQD (reference sequence). CDR3 amino acids: CASSESGACAGADTGELFF. As DNA, the CDR3 is TGCGCCAGCAGTGAGTCTGGAGCGTGTGCGGGGGCGGACACCGGGGAGCTGTTTTTT.

The chain joins TRBV29-1 to TRBJ2-7; 8 nucleotides match TRBD1. V lost 6 bases, J lost 3 bases, and 7 bases stayed unmatched. Germline V gene data show CDR1 as SQVTM and CDR2 as ANQGSEA. CDR3 size: 13 residues. The CDR3 nucleotides are TGCAGCGTGACGACAGGGGATGTCTACGAGCAGTACTTC. Translating it yields CSVTTGDVYEQYF.

The sample holds one count of this clone. V is TRBV4-3 and J is TRBJ2-7, with 8 nucleotides matching TRBD2. Unmatched junction bases numbered 4, after V lost 0 bases and J lost 0 bases. The CDR3 consists of 16 residues. Germline V CDR1 and CDR2: LGHNA, YSLEER. CDR3 residues: CASSQDRSGSSYEQYF. The CDR3 coding sequence is TGCGCCAGCAGCCAAGATCGAAGCGGGAGCTCCTACGAGCAGTACTTC.

V and J are TRBV19 and TRBJ1-2, with D possibly being TRBD1 (6 bases). CDR1 and CDR2 from the germline V gene are LNHDA and SQIVND (reference sequence). Deletions cut 7 bases from V and 4 bases from J, with 19 bases between. The CDR3 spans 15 residues. The chain's CDR3 is CASTMTAGVFYGYTF. The CDR3 DNA reads TGTGCCAGTACAATGACGGCAGGGGTCTTCTATGGCTACACCTTC.

This chain connects TRBV19 to TRBJ2-2; D is unclear. CDR1 is LNHDA and CDR2 is SQIVND in the germline V gene (reference sequence). V gave up 3 bases and J gave up 1 base, with 6 bases separating them. This CDR3 is built from 14 residues. CDR3: CASSMPENTGELFF. CDR3 nucleotide sequence: TGTGCCAGTAGTATGCCAGAGAACACCGGGGAGCTGTTTTTT.

The sample holds a few counts of this clone. This chain uses TRBV19 with TRBJ1-6; D is unresolved. The germline gives CDR1 LNHDA, CDR2 SQIVND (reference sequence). This CDR3 comprises 17 residues. V lost 5 bases to trimming and J lost 0 bases, with 14 bases between them. The CDR3 here is CASSQTIVSSYNSPLHF. CDR3 nucleotide sequence: TGTGCCAGTAGTCAAACCATAGTGAGCTCCTATAATTCACCCCTCCACTTT.

The rearrangement links TRBV2 to TRBJ1-1; D gene uncertain. Germline V CDR1 and CDR2: SNHLY, FYNNEI. This CDR3 contains 13 residues. V lost 6 bases and J 7 bases, leaving 15 bases between the germline ends. The CDR3 sequence is CASRDDGQYEAFF. The CDR3 DNA reads as TGTGCCAGCAGGGATGATGGGCAGTATGAAGCTTTCTTT.

About this clone: One end of the junction is discordant with germline, which a read error may explain. The rearrangement joins TRBV7-7 to TRBJ2-5; 13 nucleotides line up with TRBD2. Germline lookup yields CDR1 SSHAT and CDR2 FNYEAQ (reference sequence). The CDR3 has 17 amino acids. CDR3 DNA: TGTGCTAGCAGCTTACGTCGGACTAGCGGGGGCGGAGAGACCCAGTACTTC. It yields the protein CASSLRRTSGGGETQYF.

This sequence joins TRBV5-6 and TRBJ2-1; the match to TRBD1 covers 9 bases. This CDR3 spans 15 amino acids. J was trimmed by 8 bases and V by 4 bases; bases with no gene match: 10. The germline CDR1 and CDR2 sequences are SGHDT and YYEEEE. The CDR3 sequence: CASSVPGQGYDEQFF. As DNA, the CDR3 is TGTGCCAGCAGCGTGCCGGGACAGGGATACGATGAGCAGTTCTTC.

This sequence joins TRBV9 and TRBJ2-3; D perhaps matches TRBD2 (7 bases). Germline V gene data show CDR1 as SGDLS and CDR2 as YYNGEE. The V end lost 2 bases, the J end lost 3 bases, and 13 bases lay between the germline ends. There are 15 residues in the CDR3. In nucleotides, the CDR3 is TGTGCCAGCAGCGTCGGCGGGGGCTGGACAGATACGCAGTATTTT. This gives the protein CASSVGGGWTDTQYF.

This clone occurred many times. The J gene is TRBJ2-1, the V gene TRBV7-2, with D maybe TRBD2 (6 bases). Trimming removed 5 bases at V and 1 base at J, with 6 bases between. The CDR3 loop spans 13 amino acids. Germline assignment: CDR1 SGHTA and CDR2 FQGNSA. This CDR3 is CASSRGSYNEQFF. CDR3 DNA sequence: TGTGCCAGCAGCCGGGGGTCCTACAATGAGCAGTTCTTC.

CDR3 region: CASSIYGGSEQYF. CDR3 nucleotide sequence: TGTGCCAGTAGTATATATGGTGGGAGCGAGCAGTACTTC. V is TRBV19 and J is TRBJ2-7; D is perhaps TRBD2 (5 bases). The CDR3 loop spans 13 amino acids. Looked up from germline, CDR1 is LNHDA and CDR2 is SQIVND (reference sequence). V gave up 2 bases and J gave up 6 bases, with 11 bases separating them.

A single count supports this clone. Other DNA sequences of this sample code for an identical CDR3. CDR3 sequence reads: CASSPGGRSYNEQFF. The CDR3 nucleotides are TGTGCCAGCTCCCCGGGTGGTCGCTCCTACAATGAGCAGTTCTTC. The V call is TRBV18, the J call TRBJ2-1; D gene ambiguous. V lost 6 bases and J 0 bases, leaving 12 bases between the germline ends. Per the germline V gene, CDR1 is KGHSH and CDR2 is LQKENI. The length of the CDR3 is 15 residues.

Worth noting for this clone: The same CDR3 arises from other DNA sequences in this sample as well. The chain couples TRBV30 to TRBJ1-5; 8 bases line up with TRBD1. The germline gives CDR1 GTSNPN, CDR2 SVGIG (reference sequence). The CDR3 is made up of 13 amino acids. The ends lost 3 bases at V and 6 bases at J; junction bases unmatched: 4. This CDR3 is CAWSDRGGQPQHF. The CDR3, as DNA: TGTGCCTGGAGCGACAGGGGAGGTCAGCCCCAGCATTTT. Using reference TRBV30 and TRBJ1-5 for the parts outside the CDR3, the full variable domain is SQTIHQWPATLVQPVGSPLSLECTVEGTSNPNLYWYRQAAGRGLQLLFYSVGIGQISSEVPQNLSASRPQDRQFILSSKKLLLSDSGFYLCAWSDRGGQPQHFGDGTRLSIL.

V usage is TRBV12-5 and J usage is TRBJ2-5, with TRBD2 matching over 8 bases. Germline V gene data show CDR1 as LGHNT and CDR2 as FRNRAP. This CDR3 is 16 amino acids long. The trim removed 8 bases at V and 5 bases at J, leaving 16 bases unmatched. Written as DNA, the CDR3 is TGTGCTAGTTCGCCCATCCAAGGCGGGGGGTGGGAGACCCAGTACTTC. Amino acids: CASSPIQGGGWETQYF.

The V call is TRBV6-6, the J call TRBJ1-3; the D is unclear. Germline V gene sequence: CDR1 MNHNY, CDR2 SVGAGI (reference sequence). V was pared by 6 bases and J by 4 bases, with 7 bases between. The CDR3 consists of 12 residues. The CDR3 here is CASSPEGNTIYF. The CDR3 region has the DNA TGTGCCAGCAGCCCGGAGGGAAACACCATATATTTT.

The rearrangement uses TRBV29-1 and TRBJ2-7; 10 nucleotides line up with TRBD1. This CDR3 has 15 residues. Trimming cost V 2 bases and J 2 bases; bases outside gene matches: 6. CDR1 SQVTM and CDR2 ANQGSEA come from the germline V gene. In nucleotides, the CDR3 is TGCAGCGTTGAAAAGACCGGACAGGGGGCCTACGAGCAGTACTTC. This codes for CSVEKTGQGAYEQYF.

The V gene is TRBV10-3, the J gene TRBJ2-3; D is undetermined. The V and J ends lost 4 bases and 1 base respectively, with 9 bases between them. CDR3 length equals 14 residues. Germline loops: CDR1 ENHRY, CDR2 SYGVKD. The DNA for the CDR3 is TGTGCCATCAGTGGAGTCCCTCGCACAGATACGCAGTATTTT. Its protein product is CAISGVPRTDTQYF.

This clone showed up just a few times. V usage is TRBV7-9 and J usage is TRBJ2-7; D might be TRBD1 (7 bases). The CDR3 consists of 14 residues. Trimming cost V 6 bases and J 1 base, with 13 bases left between them. From germline, CDR1 is SEHNR and CDR2 FQNEAQ (reference sequence). The CDR3 nucleotides read TGTGCCAGCAGTGGGCAGGGGGGTTCCTACGAGCAGTACTTC. Amino acid sequence: CASSGQGGSYEQYF.